These 28 T cell receptor beta chains were all obtained from the same sample, sequenced in a study of blood T cell repertoires in COVID-19. TCRdb's copy holds only in-frame clones and misses some; the assay was immunoSEQ multiplex PCR. The table records over 100,000 clones, approximately 78% of them present only once. The sequencing input was peripheral blood. The receptors come from a man between 65 and 85 years old with acute or convalescent COVID-19.

This chain connects TRBV18 to TRBJ1-5; D remains unclear. CDR1 is KGHSH and CDR2 is LQKENI in the germline V gene. The germline V and J ends were trimmed by 0 bases and 0 bases, with 3 bases remaining between them. There are 14 residues in the CDR3. The CDR3 bases are TGTGCCAGCTCACCACCCTATAGCAATCAGCCCCAGCATTTT. Translated, it gives CASSPPYSNQPQHF.

The chain carries TRBV5-1 and TRBJ1-2; 8 positions agree with TRBD1. Germline V lookup: CDR1 SGHRS, CDR2 YFSETQ. Losses at the gene ends were 5 bases for V and 8 bases for J; bases not matched to a gene: 14. The CDR3 is 15 amino acids. This chain's CDR3 is CASSLQGQALDGYTF. CDR3 sequence (DNA): TGCGCCAGCAGTCTACAGGGACAGGCTCTCGACGGCTACACCTTC.

The rearrangement links TRBV6-2 or TRBV6-3 to TRBJ1-5; D is ambiguous. The V end was cut by 5 bases, the J end by 1 base, with 12 bases between. This CDR3 spans 15 amino acids. Germline V gene lookup returns CDR1 MNHEY and CDR2 SVGEGT. The chain's CDR3 is CASSLRYRSNQPQHF. The CDR3 DNA follows: TGTGCCAGCAGTCTCCGATACAGAAGCAATCAGCCCCAGCATTTT.

The rearrangement uses TRBV5-1 and TRBJ2-5; D is possibly TRBD1 (6 bases). Germline lookup yields CDR1 SGHRS and CDR2 YFSETQ. The CDR3 runs to 14 residues. V was pared by 4 bases and J by 0 bases, with 10 bases between. CDR3 sequence: CASSRQAYQETQYF. DNA of the CDR3: TGCGCCAGCAGCCGACAGGCGTACCAAGAGACCCAGTACTTC.

This chain connects TRBV28 to TRBJ1-2, with a tentative D call TRBD1 (6 bases). V lost 4 bases to trimming and J lost 8 bases, with 17 bases between them. This CDR3 has 14 amino acids. CDR1 is MDHEN, CDR2 SYDVKM, per germline. Here the CDR3 DNA reads TGTGCCAGCAGTTCAGGGGCAGGATTCGGGGGCTACACCTTC. Translation gives CASSSGAGFGGYTF.

The chain has TRBV19 and TRBJ2-1; no firm D call. CDR3 length: 16 residues. The germline V gene encodes CDR1 LNHDA and CDR2 SQIVND (reference sequence). V was pared by 1 base and J by 0 bases, with 10 bases between. The CDR3, as DNA: TGTGCCAGTAGTATAGTTCGTGGGCGCTCCTACAATGAGCAGTTCTTC. It specifies CASSIVRGRSYNEQFF.

V gene TRBV25-1 combines with J gene TRBJ1-2; 9 bases are a match to TRBD1. V gave up 4 bases and J gave up 8 bases; unmatched junction bases: 8. The CDR3 loop spans 14 amino acids. In germline, CDR1 is MGHDK, CDR2 SYGVNS. CDR3 sequence (DNA): TGTGCCAGCAGTGGGGGACAGGGCATATACGGCTACACCTTC. Protein sequence: CASSGGQGIYGYTF.

The rearrangement links TRBV11-1 to TRBJ1-2; no firm D call. The germline V and J ends were trimmed by 4 bases and 2 bases, with 8 bases remaining between them. CDR1 is SGHAT, CDR2 FQDESV, per germline (reference sequence). This CDR3 region has 13 residues. CDR3 sequence: CASSYSVNYGYTF. DNA of the CDR3: TGTGCCAGCAGCTACAGTGTCAACTATGGCTACACCTTC. Together with reference TRBV11-1 and TRBJ1-2, the CDR3 gives the full variable domain: EAEVAQSPRYKITEKSQAVAFWCDPISGHATLYWYRQILGQGPELLVQFQDESVVDDSQLPKDRFSAERLKGVDSTLKIQPAELGDSAMYLCASSYSVNYGYTFGSGTRLTVV.

The chain recombines TRBV6-5 with TRBJ1-1; 7 nucleotides agree with TRBD1. This CDR3 is built from 15 residues. Trimming removed 2 bases from V and 1 base from J; junction bases left unmatched: 4. Germline V gives CDR1 MNHEY, CDR2 SVGAGI. The CDR3, as DNA: TGTGCCAGCAGTTACCAGGGACAGACGAACACTGAAGCTTTCTTT. It encodes CASSYQGQTNTEAFF.

This chain connects TRBV28 to TRBJ2-3; 7 nucleotides align to TRBD2. Trimming cost V 7 bases and J 0 bases; bases outside gene matches: 10. CDR3 length equals 16 residues. From germline, CDR1 is MDHEN and CDR2 SYDVKM. The CDR3 DNA sequence: TGTGCCAGCACAGTCGGGGGGTCGAAGAGCACAGATACGCAGTATTTT. As protein: CASTVGGSKSTDTQYF.

The chain carries TRBV7-2 and TRBJ1-6; D is undetermined. The CDR3 contains 13 residues. Germline values: CDR1 SGHTA, CDR2 FQGNSA. Between the trimmed V and J ends, which lost 1 base and 10 bases, there was a span of 8 bases. The CDR3 loop reads CASSLDRESPLHF. For the CDR3, the DNA is TGTGCCAGCAGCTTAGATCGGGAATCACCCCTCCACTTT. Full variable domain (outside the CDR3, taken from reference TRBV7-2 and TRBJ1-6): GAGVSQSPSNKVTEKGKDVELRCDPISGHTALYWYRQSLGQGLEFLIYFQGNSAPDKSGLPSDRFSAERTGGSVSTLTIQRTQQEDSAVYLCASSLDRESPLHFGNGTRLTVT.

The V gene is TRBV5-1, the J gene TRBJ2-7, with D uncertain. Germline loops: CDR1 SGHRS, CDR2 YFSETQ. This CDR3 region has 16 residues. V was clipped by 2 bases and J by 4 bases, with 19 bases between them. CDR3 amino acids: CASSLPDTTPVYEQYF. CDR3 nucleotides: TGCGCCAGCAGCTTACCCGACACCACCCCGGTTTACGAGCAGTACTTC. Using reference TRBV5-1 and TRBJ2-7 for the parts outside the CDR3, the full variable domain is KAGVTQTPRYLIKTRGQQVTLSCSPISGHRSVSWYQQTPGQGLQFLFEYFSETQRNKGNFPGRFSGRQFSNSRSEMNVSTLELGDSALYLCASSLPDTTPVYEQYFGPGTRLTVT.

This clone was counted between two and nine times. CDR3 sequence reads: CASSFGTDTQYF. As DNA, the CDR3 is TGTGCCAGCAGTTTCGGGACAGATACGCAGTATTTT. V and J are TRBV12-3 or TRBV12-4 and TRBJ2-3; D uncertain. Trimming cost V 3 bases and J 3 bases, with 4 bases left between them. CDR3 length equals 12 residues.

The chain uses TRBV6-5 and TRBJ2-7, with 8 positions matching TRBD1. Per the germline V gene, CDR1 is MNHEY and CDR2 is SVGAGI. The V gene end was trimmed by 0 bases and the J gene end by 4 bases; junction bases not matched to a gene: 5. The CDR3 runs to 15 residues. In DNA, the CDR3 is TGTGCCAGCAGTTACTCCGGGACAGGAGTGTACGAGCAGTACTTC. This translates into CASSYSGTGVYEQYF.

This chain connects TRBV3-1 (or the pseudogene TRBV3-2) to TRBJ2-6; D may be TRBD2 (5 bases). Per germline, CDR1 LGHDT and CDR2 YNNKEL (reference sequence). The CDR3 is 17 amino acids. Trimming removed 5 bases at V and 1 base at J, with 15 bases between. CDR3 bases: TGTGCCAGCAGCTCTTCGGGGTTTACGTCTGGGGCCAACGTCCTGACTTTC. It codes for CASSSSGFTSGANVLTF.

This chain uses TRBV2 with TRBJ1-6, with 10 bases fitting TRBD1. There are 14 residues in the CDR3. The junction had 4 bases not matched to a gene; V was cut back by 6 bases and J by 8 bases. The germline gives CDR1 SNHLY, CDR2 FYNNEI. The chain's CDR3 is CASRLDRGYSPLHF. The CDR3 coding sequence is TGTGCCAGCAGGTTGGACAGGGGGTATTCACCCCTCCACTTT.

V is TRBV28 and J is TRBJ2-3; D perhaps matches TRBD2 (7 bases). Germline CDR1 MDHEN, CDR2 SYDVKM. Trimming left V 6 bases short and J 4 bases short, with 17 bases between. The CDR3 runs to 15 residues. The CDR3 DNA reads TGTGCCAGCAGGTTGGGGGGGGGCCGGGCAGATACGCAGTATTTT. It specifies CASRLGGGRADTQYF.

The chain combines TRBV20-1 with TRBJ1-2; a weak D match, TRBD1 (6 bases). The CDR3 is made up of 12 amino acids. The V gene lost 3 bases and the J gene lost 6 bases, with 11 bases spanning the gap. Germline assignment: CDR1 DFQATT and CDR2 SNEGSKA (reference sequence). CDR3 loop: CSASSGVDGYTF. Written as DNA, the CDR3 is TGCAGTGCTAGTTCAGGGGTGGATGGCTACACCTTC.

The chain joins TRBV9 to TRBJ1-4; 8 bases agree with TRBD1. CDR1 and CDR2 from the germline V gene are SGDLS and YYNGEE. This CDR3 region has 18 residues. J lost 2 bases, V lost 0 bases, and 9 bases had no gene match. The CDR3 DNA reads as TGTGCCAGCAGCGTAGGACCAGGGGGCGCTTCCACTAATGAAAAACTGTTTTTT. Translated: CASSVGPGGASTNEKLFF.

The genes are TRBV10-2 and TRBJ2-5; a weak D match, TRBD1 (7 bases). CDR3 size: 16 residues. Trimming took 5 bases from V and 2 from J, leaving 18 bases between them. Germline-derived CDR1 and CDR2 are WSHSY and SAAADI. The CDR3, as DNA: TGCGCCAGCAGTAGACTAGGGGGCGTGGGACAAGAGACCCAGTACTTC. Its protein product is CASSRLGGVGQETQYF.

In nucleotides, the CDR3 is TGTGCCAGCAGCCGGTCCGGGACAGGGCGTAATGAAAAACTGTTTTTT. Translation: CASSRSGTGRNEKLFF. The chain is built from TRBV16 and TRBJ1-4, with 9 bases matching TRBD1. Germline V CDR1 and CDR2: KGHSY, FQNENV. The CDR3 length is 16 residues. The V gene end was trimmed by 4 bases and the J gene end by 4 bases; junction bases not matched to a gene: 7.

The gene calls are TRBV30 and TRBJ2-1; D possibly corresponds to TRBD1 (5 bases). Germline V CDR1 and CDR2: GTSNPN, SVGIG (reference sequence). The CDR3 loop spans 13 amino acids. V gave up 2 bases and J gave up 7 bases, with 12 bases separating them. The CDR3 reads CAWSTDSFNEQFF. DNA of the CDR3: TGTGCCTGGAGTACCGACAGTTTTAATGAGCAGTTCTTC. Full variable domain (outside the CDR3, taken from reference TRBV30 and TRBJ2-1): SQTIHQWPATLVQPVGSPLSLECTVEGTSNPNLYWYRQAAGRGLQLLFYSVGIGQISSEVPQNLSASRPQDRQFILSSKKLLLSDSGFYLCAWSTDSFNEQFFGPGTRLTVL.

In its sample, this clone was seen once. This rearrangement joins TRBV7-2 to TRBJ2-7; 9 nucleotides agree with TRBD2. This CDR3 spans 15 amino acids. J lost 2 bases, V lost 5 bases, and 7 bases had no gene match. The germline V gene has CDR1 SGHTA and CDR2 FQGNSA. CDR3 sequence reads: CASSPPAGGTYEQYF. CDR3 bases: TGTGCCAGCAGCCCCCCAGCGGGGGGCACCTACGAGCAGTACTTC.

Concerning this clone: At the DNA level, this CDR3 is encoded by other sequences in the same sample as well. The V and J genes are TRBV5-1 and TRBJ2-7; tentative D call: TRBD1 (5 bases). Trimming stripped 0 bases from V and 1 base from J, with 5 bases between. Germline assignment: CDR1 SGHRS and CDR2 YFSETQ. This CDR3 is 13 amino acids long. The CDR3 is CASSLDRSYEQYF. As DNA, the CDR3 is TGCGCCAGCAGCTTGGACAGGTCCTACGAGCAGTACTTC.

This clone has only one observation. The V and J genes are TRBV27 and TRBJ2-3; 13 bases map to TRBD2. The CDR3 is made up of 18 amino acids. V trimming: 3 bases; J trimming: 3 bases; junction bases outside the gene matches: 9. Germline CDR1 MNHEY, CDR2 SMNVEV (reference sequence). Written as DNA, the CDR3 is TGTGCCAGCAGTTTTTCGACTAGCGGGAGGTACGTGACAGATACGCAGTATTTT. Translating it yields CASSFSTSGRYVTDTQYF.

V usage is TRBV7-3 and J usage is TRBJ2-1; 12 nucleotides line up with TRBD1. V lost 5 bases and J lost 9; bases outside the gene matches: 8. CDR3 size: 15 residues. Germline V lookup: CDR1 SGHTA, CDR2 FQGTGA. The chain's CDR3 is CASSPGTGGSAEQFF. CDR3 DNA: TGTGCCAGCAGCCCCGGGACAGGGGGCTCGGCTGAGCAGTTCTTC.

This chain uses TRBV15 with TRBJ2-3; D perhaps matches TRBD1 (5 bases). Per the germline V gene, CDR1 is LNHNV and CDR2 is YYDKDF (reference sequence). V lost 0 bases to trimming and J lost 9 bases, with 16 bases between them. The CDR3 runs to 15 residues. This CDR3 reads CATSRDKATVHTQYF. CDR3 in DNA: TGTGCCACCAGCAGAGATAAGGCGACAGTCCACACGCAGTATTTT.

The chain combines TRBV5-5 with TRBJ1-3, with TRBD1 matching 9 bases. Germline trimming cut 4 bases from V and 3 bases from J; bases unmatched to any gene: 8. Germline lookup yields CDR1 SGHKS and CDR2 YYEKEE (reference sequence). The CDR3 spans 16 residues. The CDR3 nucleotides are TGTGCCAGCAGCGTTAACTCGGGACAGGGTGGAAACACCATATATTTT. Amino acid sequence: CASSVNSGQGGNTIYF.